The clone carrying this T cell receptor beta chain has a count of ten or more. The target antigen is unknown. An expansion of CD8+CD57+ cells by flow cytometry had been shown in patients chosen for sequencing. The source of the sample is a study of CD8+CD57+ T cells in acquired aplastic anemia. For the study at large: When averaged, DNA from sorted CD4+ and CD8+ cells came to about 2.9 ug.

Trimming cost V 3 bases and J 9 bases, with 8 bases left between them. CDR3 length: 11 amino acids. Findings and caveats of the study: Significant differences in CD8+ Simpson's diversity were not observed between patients and controls.

It was genomic DNA that served as the template for profiling TCR beta VDJ and CDR3. MiXCR, run by TCRdb on the reads, gives a single entry per CDR3 protein. The sample gives approximately 300,000 distinct CDR3 sequences, about 50% of which show up once; around 1.3% is in the top ten. The specimen was sorted CD4+, CD8+, or CD8+CD57+ T cells (not recorded which) from PBMCs. The origin of this receptor is a human donor with aplastic anemia. This rearrangement joins TRBV12-3 or TRBV12-4 to TRBJ1-1; possible D gene TRBD1, 6 bases. CDR3 bases: TGTGCCAGCAGTTTTGGGGGGCAAGCTTTCTTT. Encoded protein: CASSFGGQAFF.